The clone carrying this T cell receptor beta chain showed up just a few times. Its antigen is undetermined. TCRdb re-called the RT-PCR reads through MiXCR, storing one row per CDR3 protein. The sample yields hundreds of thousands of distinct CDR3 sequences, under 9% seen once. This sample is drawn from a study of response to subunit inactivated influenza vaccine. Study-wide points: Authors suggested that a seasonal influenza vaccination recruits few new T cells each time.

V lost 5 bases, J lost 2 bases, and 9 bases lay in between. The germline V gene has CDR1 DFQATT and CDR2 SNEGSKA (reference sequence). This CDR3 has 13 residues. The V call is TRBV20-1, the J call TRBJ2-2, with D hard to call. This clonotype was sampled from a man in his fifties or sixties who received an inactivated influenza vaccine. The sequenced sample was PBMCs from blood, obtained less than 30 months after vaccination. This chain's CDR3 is CSAPRHNTGELFF. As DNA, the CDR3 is TGCAGTGCTCCGAGACACAACACCGGGGAGCTGTTTTTT.